This T cell receptor beta chain came from a study of blood T cell repertoires in COVID-19. There are 13 residues in the CDR3. Germline loops: CDR1 KGHSY, CDR2 FQNENV. Trimming stripped 3 bases from V and 4 bases from J, with 9 bases between. TCRdb keeps only in-frame clones here, not all; method: immunoSEQ multiplex PCR. The sample shows some 200,000 clones, approximately 90% of them seen only once. Sample: peripheral blood. The chain has TRBV16 and TRBJ1-1, with D possibly TRBD1 on 5 matching bases. This TCR derives from a man aged 45 to 65 with acute or convalescent COVID-19. The CDR3 region is CASSQGGFTEAFF. As DNA, the CDR3 is TGTGCCAGCAGCCAGGGGGGGTTCACTGAAGCTTTCTTT. Combining the CDR3 with reference TRBV16 and TRBJ1-1 gives the whole variable domain GEEVAQTPKHLVRGEGQKAKLYCAPIKGHSYVFWYQQVLKNEFKFLISFQNENVFDETGMPKERFSAKCLPNSPCSLEIQATKLEDSAVYFCASSQGGFTEAFFGQGTRLTVV.